Below, 20 T cell receptor beta chains from the same sample are listed, as sequenced in a study of spatial heterogeneity in lung cancer. Stated time point: sample taken at primary tumor resection. No cells were sorted before sequencing. The whole RNA sequenced was extracted from tumor, nontumor lung or frozen PBMC. TCRdb used MiXCR to reprocess the 5' RACE reads, holding one entry per CDR3 protein. The sample includes over 75,000 distinct CDR3 sequences, around 21% seen only once; the top ten take 5.5% to 7%. This sample comprised PBMCs, obtained at surgery. The source of these receptors is a male donor with early-stage non-small cell lung cancer.

This chain uses TRBV10-3 with TRBJ2-3; tentatively, D is TRBD2 (5 bases). The ends were cut back, 9 bases at V and 1 base at J, with 17 bases in the middle. CDR1 and CDR2 from the germline V gene are ENHRY and SYGVKD. This CDR3 region has 15 residues. The CDR3 here is CAMGRGGQRTDTQYF. Written as DNA, the CDR3 is TGTGCCATGGGCCGAGGCGGGCAGCGCACAGATACGCAGTATTTT.

This clonotype was picked up a small number of times. This chain uses TRBV9 with TRBJ1-2; D is possibly TRBD1 (6 bases). The germline V gene has CDR1 SGDLS and CDR2 YYNGEE. CDR3 length equals 14 residues. V was clipped by 2 bases and J by 8 bases, with 16 bases between them. CDR3 region: CASSVEQGSWGYTF. The CDR3 DNA reads as TGTGCCAGCAGCGTCGAACAGGGTTCCTGGGGCTACACCTTC.

The rearrangement uses TRBV3-1 and TRBJ1-2, with D uncertain. Germline V lookup: CDR1 LGHDT, CDR2 YNNKEL (reference sequence). This CDR3 region has 13 residues. Trimming removed 1 base at V and 3 bases at J, with 6 bases between. CDR3 coding DNA: TGTGCCAGCAGCCAAGTTACGGACTATGGCTACACCTTC. Its protein is CASSQVTDYGYTF.

Regarding this clonotype: This may arise from a read error, as a much more abundant clone is one base away. V gene TRBV18 combines with J gene TRBJ2-1; TRBD2 matches 10 bases. The germline gives CDR1 KGHSH, CDR2 LQKENI. The CDR3 runs 14 residues. As DNA, the CDR3 is TGTGTCAGCTCCGAGACTAGCGGGTACAATGAGCAGTTCTTC. It translates to CVSSETSGYNEQFF.

A single count supports this clonotype. J is TRBJ1-1 and V is TRBV6-2 or TRBV6-3, with 7 bases aligning to TRBD1. The J segment lost 1 base and the V segment lost 3 bases, leaving 8 bases of the junction unmatched. Germline values: CDR1 MNHEY, CDR2 SVGEGT. The CDR3 is 16 residues long. In DNA form, the CDR3 reads TGTGCCAGCAGTTATTCCCGACAGGGATCGAACACTGAAGCTTTCTTT. Its protein product is CASSYSRQGSNTEAFF.

The chain links TRBV28 to TRBJ2-5; no definite D call. V lost 5 bases, J lost 2 bases, and 12 bases lay in between. Germline assignment: CDR1 MDHEN and CDR2 SYDVKM. CDR3 size: 14 residues. CDR3 protein: CASSLGGRQETQYF. The CDR3 bases are TGTGCCAGCAGTCTCGGCGGCAGGCAAGAGACCCAGTACTTC.

The V gene is TRBV27, the J gene TRBJ2-7; 8 bases match TRBD1. The length of the CDR3 is 13 residues. The germline V gene encodes CDR1 MNHEY and CDR2 SMNVEV (reference sequence). J gave up 3 bases and V 6 bases, and 4 bases lay outside the gene matches. CDR3 DNA sequence: TGTGCCAGCAGAAAACAGGGGGACTACGAGCAGTACTTC. Translating it yields CASRKQGDYEQYF.

The chain uses TRBV4-2 and TRBJ1-5; the D is unclear. Germline lookup yields CDR1 LGHNA and CDR2 YNFKEQ. This CDR3 contains 15 residues. The germline V and J ends were trimmed by 0 bases and 4 bases, with 10 bases remaining between them. The CDR3 DNA follows: TGTGCCAGCAGCCAAGACCGGGGTAAGAATCAGCCCCAGCATTTT. This codes for CASSQDRGKNQPQHF.

This clonotype was observed a handful of times. The chain links TRBV7-9 to TRBJ2-2; D tentatively fits TRBD1 or TRBD2 (5 bases each). Germline CDR1 and CDR2: SEHNR and FQNEAQ (reference sequence). The CDR3 length is 14 residues. Deletions cut 4 bases from V and 5 bases from J, with 11 bases between. CDR3: CASSSGRTTGELFF. The CDR3 nucleotides read TGTGCCAGCAGCTCGGGACGGACGACCGGGGAGCTGTTTTTT.

There are a few counts of this clonotype. The junction departs from germline at one end; a sequencing error may be responsible. The chain couples TRBV2 to TRBJ2-7; a possible D gene is TRBD1 (6 bases). The CDR3 is made up of 13 amino acids. Germline V gene sequence: CDR1 SNHLY, CDR2 FYNNEI. CDR3 coding DNA: TGTGCCAGTAGTGGGGACATGTCCTACGAGCAGTACTTC. As protein: CASSGDMSYEQYF.

This chain joins TRBV6-1 and TRBJ1-1, with a weak D call TRBD1 (6 bases). V shed 6 bases and J shed 12 bases, with 11 bases lying between them. Germline V lookup: CDR1 MNHNS, CDR2 SASEGT. CDR3 length equals 10 residues. CDR3 coding DNA: TGTGCCAGCAGGGACAGATTCCCTTTCTTT. This gives the protein CASRDRFPFF.

This chain connects TRBV15 to TRBJ1-2, with D hard to call. The length of the CDR3 is 13 residues. Per the germline V gene, CDR1 is LNHNV and CDR2 is YYDKDF (reference sequence). Trimming removed 3 bases at V and 1 base at J, with 6 bases between. The CDR3 region is CATSSDFNYGYTF. The CDR3 nucleotides are TGTGCCACCAGCAGCGACTTTAACTATGGCTACACCTTC.

V gene TRBV30 combines with J gene TRBJ1-5; D possibly corresponds to TRBD1 (5 bases). V was cut by 3 bases and J by 5 bases, with 11 bases left in between. The length of the CDR3 is 13 residues. Looked up from germline, CDR1 is GTSNPN and CDR2 is SVGIG (reference sequence). The CDR3 region is CAWRAGKDQPQHF. The CDR3, as DNA: TGTGCCTGGAGGGCAGGGAAGGATCAGCCCCAGCATTTT.

This clonotype appeared a few times. The chain couples TRBV18 to TRBJ2-3; D gene ambiguous. Germline-derived CDR1 and CDR2 are KGHSH and LQKENI. The V gene lost 3 bases and the J gene lost 5 bases, with 9 bases spanning the gap. The CDR3 totals 13 residues. This CDR3 reads CASSPAMGDTQYF. DNA of the CDR3: TGTGCCAGCTCACCGGCGATGGGAGATACGCAGTATTTT.

V and J are TRBV6-2 or TRBV6-3 and TRBJ1-2; the D gene is possibly TRBD1 (5 bases). The ends were cut back, 2 bases at V and 4 bases at J, with 11 bases in the middle. The CDR3 covers 14 residues. Germline assignment: CDR1 MNHEY and CDR2 SVGEGT. The CDR3 nucleotides read TGTGCCAGCAGTTACGGGGCCCTGACCTATGGCTACACCTTC. It encodes CASSYGALTYGYTF.

This clonotype has a count of ten or more. The chain combines TRBV9 with TRBJ2-1; D remains ambiguous. Per germline, CDR1 SGDLS and CDR2 YYNGEE. V was clipped by 1 base and J by 6 bases, with 5 bases between them. This CDR3 has 12 residues. CDR3 coding DNA: TGTGCCAGCAGCGTAATGGGCAATGAGCAGTTCTTC. Translated: CASSVMGNEQFF.

This clonotype was detected many times. The rearrangement links TRBV29-1 to TRBJ2-5; 7 bases are shared with TRBD1. The germline CDR1 and CDR2 sequences are SQVTM and ANQGSEA. CDR3 length: 12 residues. Unmatched junction bases numbered 2, after V lost 6 bases and J lost 1 base. The CDR3 nucleotides are TGCAGCGTAGGACAGGTCCAAGAGACCCAGTACTTC. Protein sequence: CSVGQVQETQYF.

This clonotype was seen more than once but under ten times. This chain connects TRBV6-2 or TRBV6-3 to TRBJ2-3, with D possibly called TRBD1 or TRBD2 (5 bases each). Germline CDR1 reads MNHEY; CDR2 reads SVGEGT. CDR3 length: 14 amino acids. V lost 7 bases, J lost 4 bases, and 15 bases lay in between. CDR3 residues: CASNLPGPSDTQYF. In nucleotides, the CDR3 is TGTGCCAGCAACCTCCCGGGGCCCTCAGATACGCAGTATTTT.

This clonotype came up many times. The J gene is TRBJ2-7, the V gene TRBV6-1; D is perhaps TRBD2 (6 bases). Trimming pared 0 bases from V and 5 bases from J, leaving 8 bases between. The CDR3 is made up of 13 amino acids. Germline loops: CDR1 MNHNS, CDR2 SASEGT. CDR3 region: CASSEAGGDEQYF. The CDR3 DNA follows: TGTGCCAGCAGTGAAGCTGGCGGGGACGAGCAGTACTTC.

The table lists this clonotype with a few counts. The chain employs TRBV4-2 and TRBJ1-1; D possibly corresponds to TRBD1 (6 bases). The V and J ends lost 0 bases and 1 base respectively, with 9 bases between them. The CDR3 consists of 15 residues. Germline V gene lookup returns CDR1 LGHNA and CDR2 YNFKEQ. Here the CDR3 reads CASSQDIQGNTEAFF. CDR3 coding DNA: TGTGCCAGCAGCCAAGATATACAGGGGAACACTGAAGCTTTCTTT.